The clone carrying this T cell receptor beta chain was picked up a small number of times. The source of the sample is a study of blood T cell repertoires in COVID-19. Germline CDR1 LGHNA, CDR2 YNFKEQ. V lost 0 bases to trimming and J lost 5 bases, with 7 bases between them. The CDR3 has 14 amino acids. The assay was immunoSEQ multiplex PCR, and TCRdb's table has in-frame clones only and misses some. The sample yields 250,000 or so clones, roughly 80% seen once. The genes are TRBV4-2 and TRBJ1-4; D is uncertain. The clonotype comes from a man between 45 and 60 years old who had recovered from COVID-19. What was sequenced was PBMCs or T cells enriched from blood (not recorded which). The CDR3 here is CASSQDPPNEKLFF. DNA of the CDR3: TGTGCCAGCAGCCAAGATCCCCCGAATGAAAAACTGTTTTTT.